This T cell receptor beta chain was recorded in a study of beta chain features in type 1 diabetes. Of the isolated RNA, all was reverse transcribed, and so the sequenced material was expressed TCRB transcripts. Mean read depth for naive, central memory and regulatory T cell samples was about 3.4 million reads. TCRdb keeps only in-frame clones here, not all; method: immunoSEQ multiplex PCR. The sample has hundreds of thousands of clones; around 16% are singletons. Every donor had blood drawn once into heparin, about 116 mL on average. Trimming pared 0 bases from V and 8 bases from J, leaving 14 bases between. This CDR3 is built from 14 residues. CDR1 is GTSNPN and CDR2 is SVGIG in the germline V gene (reference sequence). This clone was picked up a small number of times. Its antigen remains unidentified. Whole-study findings and limits: More deletions and fewer insertions at VDJ junctions were found in patients with type 1 diabetes.

The sequence was collected from a man between 18 and 35 years old in good health. J is TRBJ2-1 and V is TRBV30; D possibly matches TRBD1 or TRBD2 (6 bases each). The specimen sequenced was naive CD4+ T cells from blood. CDR3 region: CAWSVTEGGDEQFF. The CDR3 DNA follows: TGTGCCTGGAGTGTAACGGAGGGGGGCGATGAGCAGTTCTTC.